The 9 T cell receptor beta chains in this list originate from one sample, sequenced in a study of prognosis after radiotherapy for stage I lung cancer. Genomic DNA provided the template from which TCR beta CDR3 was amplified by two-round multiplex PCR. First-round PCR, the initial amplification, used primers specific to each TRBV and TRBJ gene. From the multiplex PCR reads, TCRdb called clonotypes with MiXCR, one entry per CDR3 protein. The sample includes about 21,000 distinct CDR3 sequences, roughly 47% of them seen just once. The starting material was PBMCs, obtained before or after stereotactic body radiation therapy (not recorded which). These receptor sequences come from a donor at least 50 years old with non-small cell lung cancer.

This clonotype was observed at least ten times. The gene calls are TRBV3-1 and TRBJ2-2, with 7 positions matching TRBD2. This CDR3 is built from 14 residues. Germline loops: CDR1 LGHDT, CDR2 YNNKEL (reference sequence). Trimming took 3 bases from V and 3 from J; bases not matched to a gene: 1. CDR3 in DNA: TGTGCCAGCAGCCAGCGGGAGTACACCGGGGAGCTGTTTTTT. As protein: CASSQREYTGELFF.

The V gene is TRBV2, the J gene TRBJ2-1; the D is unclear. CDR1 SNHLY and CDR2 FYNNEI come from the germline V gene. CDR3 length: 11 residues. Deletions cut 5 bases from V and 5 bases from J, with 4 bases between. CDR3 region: CASSFHNEQFF. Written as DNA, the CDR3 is TGTGCCAGCAGTTTCCACAATGAGCAGTTCTTC.

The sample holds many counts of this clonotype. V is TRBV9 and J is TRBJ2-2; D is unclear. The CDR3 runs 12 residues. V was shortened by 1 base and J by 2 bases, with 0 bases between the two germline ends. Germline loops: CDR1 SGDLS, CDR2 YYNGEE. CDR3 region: CASSVNTGELFF. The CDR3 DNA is TGTGCCAGCAGCGTAAACACCGGGGAGCTGTTTTTT.

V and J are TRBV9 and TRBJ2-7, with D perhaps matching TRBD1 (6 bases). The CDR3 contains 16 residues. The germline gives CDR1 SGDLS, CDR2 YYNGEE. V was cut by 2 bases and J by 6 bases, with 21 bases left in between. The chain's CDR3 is CASSVANRQERGEQYF. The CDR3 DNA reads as TGTGCCAGCAGCGTTGCCAACCGACAGGAAAGAGGCGAGCAGTACTTC.

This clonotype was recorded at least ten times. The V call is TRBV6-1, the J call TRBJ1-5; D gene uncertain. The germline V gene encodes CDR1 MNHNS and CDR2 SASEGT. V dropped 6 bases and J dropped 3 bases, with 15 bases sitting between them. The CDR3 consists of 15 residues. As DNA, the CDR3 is TGTGCCAGCAGGGCTGACACCAGTAACAATCAGCCCCAGCATTTT. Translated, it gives CASRADTSNNQPQHF.

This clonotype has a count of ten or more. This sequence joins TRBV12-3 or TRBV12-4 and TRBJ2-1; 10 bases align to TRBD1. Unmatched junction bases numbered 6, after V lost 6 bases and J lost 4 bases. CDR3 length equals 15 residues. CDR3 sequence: CASSSRDRGYNEQFF. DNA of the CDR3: TGTGCCAGCAGCTCCCGGGACAGGGGATACAATGAGCAGTTCTTC.

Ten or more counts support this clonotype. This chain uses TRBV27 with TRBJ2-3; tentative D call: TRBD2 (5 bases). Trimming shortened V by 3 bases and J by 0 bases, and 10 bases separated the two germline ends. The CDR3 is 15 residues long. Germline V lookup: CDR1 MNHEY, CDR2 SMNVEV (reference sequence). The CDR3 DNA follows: TGTGCCAGCAGTTTGAGCGGAAGTAGCACAGATACGCAGTATTTT. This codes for CASSLSGSSTDTQYF.

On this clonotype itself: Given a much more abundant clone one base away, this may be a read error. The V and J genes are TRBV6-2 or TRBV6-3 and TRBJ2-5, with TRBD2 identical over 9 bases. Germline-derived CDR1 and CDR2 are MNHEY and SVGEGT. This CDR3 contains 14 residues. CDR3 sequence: CASSYPSGKETKYF. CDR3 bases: TGTGCCAGCAGTTACCCTAGCGGGAAAGAGACCAAGTACTTC.

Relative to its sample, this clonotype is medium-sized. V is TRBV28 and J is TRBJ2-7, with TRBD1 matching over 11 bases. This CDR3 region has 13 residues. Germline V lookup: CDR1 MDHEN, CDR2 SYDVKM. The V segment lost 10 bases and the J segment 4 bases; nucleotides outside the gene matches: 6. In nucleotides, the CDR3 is TGTGCCACCTGGACAGGGGGCAGGTACGAGCAGTACTTC. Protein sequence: CATWTGGRYEQYF.